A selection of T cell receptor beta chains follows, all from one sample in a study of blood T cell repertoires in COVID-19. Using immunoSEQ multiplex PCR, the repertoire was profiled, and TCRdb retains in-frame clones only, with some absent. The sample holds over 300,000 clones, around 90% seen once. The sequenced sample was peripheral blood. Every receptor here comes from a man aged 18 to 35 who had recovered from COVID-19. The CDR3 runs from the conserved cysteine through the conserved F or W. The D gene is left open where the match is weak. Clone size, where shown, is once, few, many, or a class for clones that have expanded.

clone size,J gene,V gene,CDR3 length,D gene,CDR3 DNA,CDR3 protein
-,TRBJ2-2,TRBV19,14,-,TGTGCCAGTAGTATTGGGGCCGTTGACGGGGAGCTGTTTTTT,CASSIGAVDGELFF
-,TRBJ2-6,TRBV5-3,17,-,TGTGCCAGAAGCTTGAGGGGCTACTCTCTAGGGGCCAACGTCCTGACTTTC,CARSLRGYSLGANVLTF
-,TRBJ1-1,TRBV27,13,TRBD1,TGTGCCAGCAGTTTAGTACAGGGGCTTGAAGCTTTCTTT,CASSLVQGLEAFF
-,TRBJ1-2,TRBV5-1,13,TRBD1,TGCGCCAGCAAGCTTGGACAGGTCGATGGCTACACCTTC,CASKLGQVDGYTF
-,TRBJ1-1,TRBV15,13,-,TGTGCCACCAGCATGATACGGGACACTGAAGCTTTCTTT,CATSMIRDTEAFF
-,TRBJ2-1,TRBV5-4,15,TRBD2,TGTGCCAGCAGTTTGGGGATGCGGGAGTTGAATGAGCAGTTCTTC,CASSLGMRELNEQFF
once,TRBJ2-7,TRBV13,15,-,TGTGCCAGCAGCTTTTCGGGACTTGGGGCCTACGAGCAGTACTTC,CASSFSGLGAYEQYF
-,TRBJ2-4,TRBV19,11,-,TGTGCCAGTAGTGCAATGGTCGGGTGGTACTTC,CASSAMVGWYF
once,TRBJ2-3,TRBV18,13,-,TGTGCCAGCTCCCCGGGGTCCCCAGATACGCAGTATTTT,CASSPGSPDTQYF
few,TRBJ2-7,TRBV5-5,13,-,TGTGCCAGCAGCTTTCTCCTTTCCTACGAGCAGTACTTC,CASSFLLSYEQYF
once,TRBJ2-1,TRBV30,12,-,TGTGCCTGGAGTTCCGGCTACAATGAGCAGTTCTTC,CAWSSGYNEQFF
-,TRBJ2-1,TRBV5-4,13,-,TGTGCCAGCAGGGGAGAGTCCTACAATGAGCAGTTCTTC,CASRGESYNEQFF
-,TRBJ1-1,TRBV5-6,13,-,TGTGCCAGCACCCCGGGGGGGAACACTGAAGCTTTCTTT,CASTPGGNTEAFF
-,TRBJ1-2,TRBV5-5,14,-,TGTGCCAGCAGCTTAACAGGACCTAACTATGGCTACACCTTC,CASSLTGPNYGYTF
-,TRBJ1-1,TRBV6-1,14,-,TGTGCCAGCAGTGAGGCAGGGTGGAACACTGAAGCTTTCTTT,CASSEAGWNTEAFF
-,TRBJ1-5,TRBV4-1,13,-,TGCGCCAGCAGCCTCTATAGCAATCAGCCCCAGCATTTT,CASSLYSNQPQHF
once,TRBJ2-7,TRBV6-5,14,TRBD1,TGTGCCAGCAGCGGATGGGACAGCGACTACGAGCAGTACTTC,CASSGWDSDYEQYF
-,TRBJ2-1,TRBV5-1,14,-,TGCGCCAGCAGCTCACTAGGCGCCTACAATGAGCAGTTCTTC,CASSSLGAYNEQFF
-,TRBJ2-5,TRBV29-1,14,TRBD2,TGCAGCGTAGCGGGACTAGCGGGAGGAGAGACCCAGTACTTC,CSVAGLAGGETQYF
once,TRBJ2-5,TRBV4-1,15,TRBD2,TGCGCCAGCAGGACTGGGACTAGCGGGGGTGAGACCCAGTACTTC,CASRTGTSGGETQYF
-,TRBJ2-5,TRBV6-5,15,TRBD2,TGTGCCAGCAGCGGCGGACTAGCGGGTCACGAGACCCAGTACTTC,CASSGGLAGHETQYF
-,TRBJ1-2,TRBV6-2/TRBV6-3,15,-,TGTGCCAGCAGTTACGGAACAGGAGATAACTATGGCTACACCTTC,CASSYGTGDNYGYTF
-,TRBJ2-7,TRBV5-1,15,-,TGCGCCAGCAGCTTGGGTATGGGCTACTCCTACGAGCAGTACTTC,CASSLGMGYSYEQYF
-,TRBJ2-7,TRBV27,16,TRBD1,TGTGCCAGCAGAGGACAGGGGAATCTCCGGCGCTACGAGCAGTACTTC,CASRGQGNLRRYEQYF
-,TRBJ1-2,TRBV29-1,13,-,TGCAGCGTTGAAGGGTGGGCGGGATATGGCTACACCTTC,CSVEGWAGYGYTF